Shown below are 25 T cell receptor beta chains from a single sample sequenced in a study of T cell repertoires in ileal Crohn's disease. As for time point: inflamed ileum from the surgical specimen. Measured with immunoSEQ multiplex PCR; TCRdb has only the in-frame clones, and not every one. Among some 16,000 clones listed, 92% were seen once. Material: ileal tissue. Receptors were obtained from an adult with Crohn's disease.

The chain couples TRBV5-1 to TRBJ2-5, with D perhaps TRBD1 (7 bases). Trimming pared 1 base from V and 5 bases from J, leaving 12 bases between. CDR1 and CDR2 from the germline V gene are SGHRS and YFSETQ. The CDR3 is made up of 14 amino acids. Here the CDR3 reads CASSLSPGGETQYF. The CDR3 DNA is TGCGCCAGCAGCTTGTCACCAGGGGGGGAGACCCAGTACTTC.

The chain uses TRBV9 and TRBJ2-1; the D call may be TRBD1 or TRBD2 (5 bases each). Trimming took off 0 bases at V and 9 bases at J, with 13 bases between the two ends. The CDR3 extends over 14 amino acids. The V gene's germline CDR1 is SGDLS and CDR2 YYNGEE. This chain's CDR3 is CASSVGSRGPEQFF. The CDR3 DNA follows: TGTGCCAGCAGCGTAGGGTCCCGGGGACCTGAGCAGTTCTTC.

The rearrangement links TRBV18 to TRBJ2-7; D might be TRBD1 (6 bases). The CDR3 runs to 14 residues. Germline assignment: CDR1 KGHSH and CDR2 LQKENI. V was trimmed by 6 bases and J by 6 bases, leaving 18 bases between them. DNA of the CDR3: TGTGCCAGCTCGCAGACTAACACAGGGTCCGAGCAGTACTTC. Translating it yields CASSQTNTGSEQYF.

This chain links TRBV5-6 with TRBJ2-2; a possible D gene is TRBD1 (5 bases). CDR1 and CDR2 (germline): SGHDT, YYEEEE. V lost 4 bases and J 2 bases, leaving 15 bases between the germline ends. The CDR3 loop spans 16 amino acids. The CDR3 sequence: CASSPDTGSNTGELFF. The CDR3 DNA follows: TGTGCCAGCAGCCCCGATACAGGTTCTAACACCGGGGAGCTGTTTTTT.

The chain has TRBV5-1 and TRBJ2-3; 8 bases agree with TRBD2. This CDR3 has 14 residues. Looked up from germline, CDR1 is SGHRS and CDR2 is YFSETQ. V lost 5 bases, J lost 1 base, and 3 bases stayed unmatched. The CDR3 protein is CASRELAGTDTQYF. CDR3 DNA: TGCGCCAGCAGGGAACTAGCGGGCACAGATACGCAGTATTTT.

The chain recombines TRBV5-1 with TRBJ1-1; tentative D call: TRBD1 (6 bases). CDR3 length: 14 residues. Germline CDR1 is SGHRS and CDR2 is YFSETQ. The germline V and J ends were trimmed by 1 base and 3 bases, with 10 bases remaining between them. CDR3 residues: CASSLTGSDTEAFF. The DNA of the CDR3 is TGCGCCAGCAGCTTGACAGGGTCCGACACTGAAGCTTTCTTT.

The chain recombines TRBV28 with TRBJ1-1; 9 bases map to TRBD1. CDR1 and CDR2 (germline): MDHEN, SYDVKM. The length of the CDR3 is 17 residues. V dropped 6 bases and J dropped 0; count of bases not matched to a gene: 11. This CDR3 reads CASRGAGTGTMNTEAFF. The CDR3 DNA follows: TGTGCCAGCAGGGGAGCCGGGACAGGGACCATGAACACTGAAGCTTTCTTT. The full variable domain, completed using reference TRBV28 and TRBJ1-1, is DVKVTQSSRYLVKRTGEKVFLECVQDMDHENMFWYRQDPGLGLRLIYFSYDVKMKEKGDIPEGYSVSREKKERFSLILESASTNQTSMYLCASRGAGTGTMNTEAFFGQGTRLTVV.

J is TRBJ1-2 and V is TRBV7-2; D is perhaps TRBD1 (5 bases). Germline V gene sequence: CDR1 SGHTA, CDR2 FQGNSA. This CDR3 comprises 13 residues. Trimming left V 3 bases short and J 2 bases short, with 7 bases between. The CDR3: CASSFDSNYGYTF. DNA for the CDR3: TGTGCCAGCAGCTTTGACAGCAACTATGGCTACACCTTC.

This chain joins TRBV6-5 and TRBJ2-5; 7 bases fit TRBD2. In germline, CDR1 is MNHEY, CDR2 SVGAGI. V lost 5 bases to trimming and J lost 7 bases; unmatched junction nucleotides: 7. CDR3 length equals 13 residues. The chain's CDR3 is CASSTSSGRTQYF. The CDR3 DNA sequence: TGTGCCAGCAGTACCTCTAGCGGACGGACCCAGTACTTC.

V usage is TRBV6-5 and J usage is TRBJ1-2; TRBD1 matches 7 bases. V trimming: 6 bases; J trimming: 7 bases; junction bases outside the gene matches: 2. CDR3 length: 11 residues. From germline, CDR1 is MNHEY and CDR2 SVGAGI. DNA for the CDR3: TGTGCCAGCAGGCGACAGGGTGGCTACACCTTC. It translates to CASRRQGGYTF.

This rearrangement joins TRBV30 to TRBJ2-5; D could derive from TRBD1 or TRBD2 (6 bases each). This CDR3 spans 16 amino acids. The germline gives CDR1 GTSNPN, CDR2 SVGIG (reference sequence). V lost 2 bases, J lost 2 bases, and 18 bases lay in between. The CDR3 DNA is TGTGCCTGGAGTAAAAGGGGGGCGCTTGGGCAAGAGACCCAGTACTTC. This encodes CAWSKRGALGQETQYF. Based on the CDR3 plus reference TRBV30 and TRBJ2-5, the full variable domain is SQTIHQWPATLVQPVGSPLSLECTVEGTSNPNLYWYRQAAGRGLQLLFYSVGIGQISSEVPQNLSASRPQDRQFILSSKKLLLSDSGFYLCAWSKRGALGQETQYFGPGTRLLVL.

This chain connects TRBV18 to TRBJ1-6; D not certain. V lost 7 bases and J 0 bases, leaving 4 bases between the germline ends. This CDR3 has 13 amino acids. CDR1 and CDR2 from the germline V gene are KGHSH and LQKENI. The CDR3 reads CASLHSYNSPLHF. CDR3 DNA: TGTGCCAGCTTACACTCCTATAATTCACCCCTCCACTTT. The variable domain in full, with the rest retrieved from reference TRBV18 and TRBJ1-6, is NAGVMQNPRHLVRRRGQEARLRCSPMKGHSHVYWYRQLPEEGLKFMVYLQKENIIDESGMPKERFSAEFPKEGPSILRIQQVVRGDSAAYFCASLHSYNSPLHFGNGTRLTVT.

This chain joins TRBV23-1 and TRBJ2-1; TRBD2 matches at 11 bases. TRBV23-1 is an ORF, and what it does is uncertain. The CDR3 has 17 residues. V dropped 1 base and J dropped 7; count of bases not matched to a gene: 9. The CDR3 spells CASSQWGLAGGENEQFF. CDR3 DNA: TGCGCCAGCAGTCAATGGGGGCTAGCGGGGGGAGAGAATGAGCAGTTCTTC.

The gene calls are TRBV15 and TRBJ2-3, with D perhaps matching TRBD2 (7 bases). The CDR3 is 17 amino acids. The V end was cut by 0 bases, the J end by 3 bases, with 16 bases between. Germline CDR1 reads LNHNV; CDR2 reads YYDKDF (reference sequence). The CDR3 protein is CATSRDQPGGGTDTQYF. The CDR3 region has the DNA TGTGCCACCAGCAGAGATCAGCCGGGGGGCGGGACAGATACGCAGTATTTT.

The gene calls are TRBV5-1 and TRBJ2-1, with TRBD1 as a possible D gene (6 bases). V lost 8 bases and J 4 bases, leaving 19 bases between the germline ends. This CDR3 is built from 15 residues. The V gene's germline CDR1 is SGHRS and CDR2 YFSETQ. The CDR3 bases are TGCGCCAGTTACGCTTACGGACAGACGTACAATGAGCAGTTCTTC. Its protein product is CASYAYGQTYNEQFF.

DNA of the CDR3: TGCGCCAGCACCAGAGGGGGACAGTACTCCTATAATTCACCCCTCCACTTT. The encoded protein is CASTRGGQYSYNSPLHF. The genes are TRBV5-1 and TRBJ1-6; 7 bases agree with TRBD1. This CDR3 is built from 17 residues. Germline trimming cut 6 bases from V and 0 bases from J; bases unmatched to any gene: 9. CDR1 SGHRS and CDR2 YFSETQ come from the germline V gene. Together with reference TRBV5-1 and TRBJ1-6, the CDR3 gives the full variable domain: KAGVTQTPRYLIKTRGQQVTLSCSPISGHRSVSWYQQTPGQGLQFLFEYFSETQRNKGNFPGRFSGRQFSNSRSEMNVSTLELGDSALYLCASTRGGQYSYNSPLHFGNGTRLTVT.

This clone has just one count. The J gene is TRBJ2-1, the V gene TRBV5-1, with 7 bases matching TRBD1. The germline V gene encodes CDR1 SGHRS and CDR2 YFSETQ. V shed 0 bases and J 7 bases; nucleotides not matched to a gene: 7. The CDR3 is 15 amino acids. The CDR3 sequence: CASSLGAGGRNEQFF. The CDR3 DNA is TGCGCCAGCAGCTTGGGGGCAGGGGGAAGGAATGAGCAGTTCTTC. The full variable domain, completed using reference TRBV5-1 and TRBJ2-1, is KAGVTQTPRYLIKTRGQQVTLSCSPISGHRSVSWYQQTPGQGLQFLFEYFSETQRNKGNFPGRFSGRQFSNSRSEMNVSTLELGDSALYLCASSLGAGGRNEQFFGPGTRLTVL.

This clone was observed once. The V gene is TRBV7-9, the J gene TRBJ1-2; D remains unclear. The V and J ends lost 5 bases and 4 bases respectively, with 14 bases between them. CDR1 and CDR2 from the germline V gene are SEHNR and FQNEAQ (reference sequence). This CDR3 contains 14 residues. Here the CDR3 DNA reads TGTGCCAGCAGCCCGACACCCGAGGGCTATGGCTACACCTTC. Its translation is CASSPTPEGYGYTF.

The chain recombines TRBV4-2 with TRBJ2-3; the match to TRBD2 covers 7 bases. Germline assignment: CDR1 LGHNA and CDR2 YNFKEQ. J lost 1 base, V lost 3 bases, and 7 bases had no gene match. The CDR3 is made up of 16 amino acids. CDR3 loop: CASSQPIAGGTDTQYF. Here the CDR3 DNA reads TGTGCCAGCAGCCAGCCCATAGCGGGCGGCACAGATACGCAGTATTTT.

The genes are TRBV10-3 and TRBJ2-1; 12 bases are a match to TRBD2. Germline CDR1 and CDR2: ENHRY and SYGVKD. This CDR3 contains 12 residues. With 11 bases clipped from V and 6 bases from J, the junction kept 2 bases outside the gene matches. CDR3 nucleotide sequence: TGTGCCTCTAGCGGGGGGGGCAATGAGCAGTTCTTC. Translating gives CASSGGGNEQFF.

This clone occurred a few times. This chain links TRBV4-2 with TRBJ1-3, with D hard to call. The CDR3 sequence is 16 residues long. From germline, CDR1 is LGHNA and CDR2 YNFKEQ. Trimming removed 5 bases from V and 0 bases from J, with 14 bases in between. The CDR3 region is CASSLNREISGNTIYF. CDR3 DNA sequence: TGTGCCAGCAGCTTGAACAGAGAGATCTCTGGAAACACCATATATTTT.

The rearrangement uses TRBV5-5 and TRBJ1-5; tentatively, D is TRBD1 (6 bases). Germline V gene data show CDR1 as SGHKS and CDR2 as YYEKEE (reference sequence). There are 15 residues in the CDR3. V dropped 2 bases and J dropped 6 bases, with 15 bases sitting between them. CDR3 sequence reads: CASSLMGGAGQPQHF. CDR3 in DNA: TGTGCCAGCAGCTTAATGGGGGGGGCTGGTCAGCCCCAGCATTTT.

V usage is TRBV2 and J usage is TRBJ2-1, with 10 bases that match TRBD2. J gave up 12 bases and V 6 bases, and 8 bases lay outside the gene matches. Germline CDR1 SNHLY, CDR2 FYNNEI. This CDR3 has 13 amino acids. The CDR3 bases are TGTGCCAGCAGCCAGCTAGCGGGGGATAGGCAGTTCTTC. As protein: CASSQLAGDRQFF.

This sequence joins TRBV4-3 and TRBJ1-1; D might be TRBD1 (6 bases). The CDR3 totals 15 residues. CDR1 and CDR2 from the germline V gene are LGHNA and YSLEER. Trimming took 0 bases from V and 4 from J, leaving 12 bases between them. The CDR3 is CASSQDLSQGTEAFF. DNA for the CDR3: TGCGCCAGCAGCCAAGATCTTTCACAGGGCACTGAAGCTTTCTTT.

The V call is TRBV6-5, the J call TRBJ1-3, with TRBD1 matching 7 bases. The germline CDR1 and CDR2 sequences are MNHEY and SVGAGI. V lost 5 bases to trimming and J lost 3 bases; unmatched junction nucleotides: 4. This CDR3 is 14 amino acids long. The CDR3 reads CASSLTGDGNTIYF. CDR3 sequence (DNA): TGTGCCAGCAGTCTTACAGGGGATGGAAACACCATATATTTT.